This T cell receptor beta chain was identified during a study of blood T cell repertoires in COVID-19. Overall study context: Sites in the United States, Italy and Spain provided acute and convalescent COVID-19 samples. Sources were T cells, B-cell-depleted T cells, or PBMCs; the material itself was cDNA or gDNA.

Sequencing used immunoSEQ multiplex PCR; TCRdb keeps in-frame clones, though not all of them. The sample lists 150,000 to 200,000 clones; about 80% were seen once. Trimming took off 5 bases at V and 1 base at J, with 14 bases between the two ends. The CDR3 covers 14 residues. Germline CDR1 SQVTM, CDR2 ANQGSEA. This sequence joins TRBV29-1 and TRBJ1-2; D is unclear. This TCR derives from a young man with active or convalescent COVID-19. The sequenced material came from peripheral blood. CDR3 sequence reads: CSVLRPTDNYGYTF. Here the CDR3 DNA reads TGCAGCGTTTTAAGACCTACAGATAACTATGGCTACACCTTC. Using reference TRBV29-1 and TRBJ1-2 for the parts outside the CDR3, the full variable domain is SAVISQKPSRDICQRGTSLTIQCQVDSQVTMMFWYRQQPGQSLTLIATANQGSEATYESGFVIDKFPISRPNLTFSTLTVSNMSPEDSSIYLCSVLRPTDNYGYTFGSGTRLTVV.